The present T cell receptor (beta chain) was sequenced within a study of shared clonotypes between healthy human individuals. Source study methods: As immunoSEQ supplied junction-only sequences (without quality scores), filtering differed. The table came from immunoSEQ multiplex PCR; TCRdb's copy has only in-frame clones and leaves some out. From that table come the V and J calls and clone size; the DNA was used to work out D and trimming. The sample has some 200,000 clones, 60% to 75% seen once; the top ten hold roughly a tenth. V was pared by 3 bases and J by 1 base, with 7 bases between. The CDR3 runs 14 residues. From germline, CDR1 is LNHDA and CDR2 SQIVND (reference sequence). For this clone: The antigen remains unidentified.

Study-wide findings and caveats: Generation probabilities were higher for clonotypes shared across all four sorted-subset donors than for unshared ones. Tissues were not sampled, only blood, and their repertoires likely differ.

The source material was memory CD4+ T cells sorted from blood. Subset here: CD45RA-negative fraction. The gene calls are TRBV19 and TRBJ1-5, with D unresolved. This TCR was sampled from a man aged 30 to 39 in good health. The CDR3: CASSILNSNQPQHF. As DNA, the CDR3 is TGTGCCAGTAGTATCTTGAACAGCAATCAGCCCCAGCATTTT. The whole variable domain, filled in from reference TRBV19 and TRBJ1-5, reads DGGITQSPKYLFRKEGQNVTLSCEQNLNHDAMYWYRQDPGQGLRLIYYSQIVNDFQKGDIAEGYSVSREKKESFPLTVTSAQKNPTAFYLCASSILNSNQPQHFGDGTRLSIL.